These 3 T cell receptor beta chains were sequenced from one sample in a study of blood T cell repertoires in COVID-19. Profiling relied on immunoSEQ multiplex PCR, and the TCRdb table lists in-frame clones only, not all of them. The sample lists 200,000 to 300,000 clones; roughly 86% were seen once. The sample was peripheral blood. Receptor source: a human donor in a cohort sampled during active COVID-19.

The chain is built from TRBV4-3 and TRBJ2-1; 7 bases match TRBD2. This CDR3 contains 15 residues. The V gene end was trimmed by 1 base and the J gene end by 8 bases; junction bases not matched to a gene: 8. The germline V gene has CDR1 LGHNA and CDR2 YSLEER. The CDR3: CASSQGMGGSDEQFF. CDR3 in DNA: TGCGCCAGCAGCCAAGGCATGGGGGGGAGCGATGAGCAGTTCTTC.

The chain has TRBV4-3 and TRBJ2-6, with TRBD1 identical over 7 bases. With 3 bases clipped from V and 5 bases from J, the junction kept 4 bases outside the gene matches. Germline loops: CDR1 LGHNA, CDR2 YSLEER. The CDR3 covers 15 residues. CDR3 coding DNA: TGCGCCAGCAGCCACCTGACAGGGTGGGCCAACGTCCTGACTTTC. Protein product: CASSHLTGWANVLTF.

The gene calls are TRBV30 and TRBJ2-7, with 8 bases that match TRBD1. The CDR3 sequence is 14 residues long. Trimming cost V 8 bases and J 5 bases; bases outside gene matches: 14. Germline V CDR1 and CDR2: GTSNPN, SVGIG (reference sequence). The CDR3 here is CAIATGVIVHEQYF. The CDR3 DNA is TGTGCCATAGCGACAGGGGTAATCGTCCACGAGCAGTACTTC.